This T cell receptor (beta chain) was captured in a study of blood T cell repertoires in COVID-19. Study in general: Specimens from acute and convalescent COVID-19 originated in the United States, Italy and Spain. Sample material is recorded as cDNA or gDNA derived from T cells, B-cell-depleted T cells, or PBMCs.

Original data processing: Nucleated cell counts were estimated from reference gene primer amplification. Repertoires were generated with immunoSEQ multiplex PCR, while TCRdb's copy carries only in-frame clones and drops some. That table supplies the V and J calls and clone size; D and trimming were determined from the DNA. The table lists approximately 200,000 clones, roughly 92% of them singletons. Seattle patients were enrolled while actively infected and followed longitudinally. Trimming shortened V by 2 bases and J by 4 bases, and 15 bases separated the two germline ends. CDR3 size: 15 residues. The germline CDR1 and CDR2 sequences are SGHRS and YFSETQ.

This chain uses TRBV5-1 with TRBJ2-5; possible D gene TRBD1, 6 bases. Sequencing was done on a sample of peripheral blood. This receptor was identified in a man aged 25 to 45 with COVID-19, enrolled during active disease. CDR3 DNA: TGCGCCAGCAGCTTTACAGGGTACATCCTAGAGACCCAGTACTTC. It encodes CASSFTGYILETQYF.